This TCR beta chain was recorded in a study of control samples from healthy donors and cancer patients. Repertoires were generated with immunoSEQ multiplex PCR, while TCRdb's copy carries only in-frame clones and drops some. The sample includes about 89,000 clones, roughly 84% of them seen just once. Trimming left V 8 bases short and J 2 bases short, with 14 bases between. This CDR3 contains 14 residues. The germline CDR1 and CDR2 sequences are SEHNR and FQNEAQ (reference sequence). Sequencing was performed on blood. The receptor's source is a woman in her thirties or forties in good health. This sequence joins TRBV7-9 and TRBJ2-3; D remains ambiguous. The CDR3 region is CASSTLSVTDTQYF. Here the CDR3 DNA reads TGTGCCAGCTCGACGCTCTCCGTCACAGATACGCAGTATTTT. Filled out from reference TRBV7-9 and TRBJ2-3, the complete variable domain reads DTGVSQNPRHKITKRGQNVTFRCDPISEHNRLYWYRQTLGQGPEFLTYFQNEAQLEKSRLLSDRFSAERPKGSFSTLEIQRTEQGDSAMYLCASSTLSVTDTQYFGPGTRLTVL.